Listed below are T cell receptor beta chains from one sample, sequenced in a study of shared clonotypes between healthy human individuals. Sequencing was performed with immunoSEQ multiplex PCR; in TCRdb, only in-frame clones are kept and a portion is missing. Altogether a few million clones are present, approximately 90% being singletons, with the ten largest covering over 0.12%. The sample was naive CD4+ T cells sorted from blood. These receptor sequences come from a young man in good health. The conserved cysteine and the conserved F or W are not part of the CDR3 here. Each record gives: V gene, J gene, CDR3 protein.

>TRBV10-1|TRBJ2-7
ASSESRVLYEQY
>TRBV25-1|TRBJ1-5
ASSESQGYDQPQH
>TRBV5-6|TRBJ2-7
ASSSSAAPTEQY
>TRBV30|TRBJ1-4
AWSSGEGEKLF
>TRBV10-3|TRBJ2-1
AISERSGRSYNEQF
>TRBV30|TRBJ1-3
ACSSGNTIY
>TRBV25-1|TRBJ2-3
ASSDPGTGDTDTQY
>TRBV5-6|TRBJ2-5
ASSGKRETQY
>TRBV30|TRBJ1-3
AWQIGGSGNTIY
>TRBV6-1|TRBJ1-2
ASSGRGAQDYGYT
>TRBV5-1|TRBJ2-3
ASSSVSTDTQY
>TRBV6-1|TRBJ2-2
ASSGRGRAGELF
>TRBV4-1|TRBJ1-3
ASSPHQNSGNTIY
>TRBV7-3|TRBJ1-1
ASSFTGAAEAF
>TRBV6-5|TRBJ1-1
ASAAGGGTSTEAF
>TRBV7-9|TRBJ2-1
ASSLAHYNEQF
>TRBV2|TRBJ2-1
ASSVGTSGIVYNEQF
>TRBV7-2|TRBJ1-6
ASSLGQSPLH
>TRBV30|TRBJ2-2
AWSVWATGELF
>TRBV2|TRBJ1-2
ASSVQGSLGYT
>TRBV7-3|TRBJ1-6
ASSPPGSPLH
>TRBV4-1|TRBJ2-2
ASSQDLAGGRTGELF
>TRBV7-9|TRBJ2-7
ASSRGQNYEQY
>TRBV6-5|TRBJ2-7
ASSYRGDGTYEQY
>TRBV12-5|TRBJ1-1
ASGFRGSVEAF
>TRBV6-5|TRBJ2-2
ASSGGTTNTGELF
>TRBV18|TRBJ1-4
ASSPSRQGNEKLF
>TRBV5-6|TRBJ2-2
ASSLFPGELF
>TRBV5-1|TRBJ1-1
ASAASAVMNTEAF
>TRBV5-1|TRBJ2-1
ASSSISGGAYNEQF
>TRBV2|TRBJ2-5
ASRLARGGETQY
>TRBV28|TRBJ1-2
ALRGDYGYT